Presented here are 24 T cell receptor beta chains from one specimen sequenced in a study of blood T cells in healthy people across ages. Next came a second PCR, run for about 6 to 12 cycles, which used a sample-barcoded 5' primer along with a J-beta primer mix. TCRdb reprocessed the 5' RACE reads via MiXCR and lists one record per CDR3 protein. The table records more than 1,400,000 distinct CDR3 sequences, 42% of them present only once. The sequenced sample was blood. The origin of the receptors is a woman between 18 and 30 years old in good health.

This clonotype was counted a few times. The rearrangement links TRBV7-6 to TRBJ1-6; D possibly corresponds to TRBD1 (6 bases). CDR1 is SGHVS, CDR2 FNYEAQ, per germline. The CDR3 extends over 17 amino acids. The germline V and J ends were trimmed by 5 bases and 1 base, with 15 bases remaining between them. The DNA of the CDR3 is TGTGCCAGCAGCCCCTACAGGGCGGCGTCCTATAATTCACCCCTCCACTTT. It specifies CASSPYRAASYNSPLHF.

This chain uses TRBV6-6 with TRBJ2-5; 8 bases map to TRBD2. Germline CDR1 MNHNY, CDR2 SVGAGI (reference sequence). CDR3 length equals 13 residues. Trimming at V came to 9 bases and at J to 4 bases, leaving 7 bases not matched to a gene. The CDR3 protein is CASTPGGPETQYF. The CDR3 DNA is TGTGCCAGTACTCCGGGGGGGCCAGAGACCCAGTACTTC.

The chain links TRBV13 to TRBJ1-1, with a weak D call TRBD1 (5 bases). The CDR3 is 16 residues long. Germline loops: CDR1 PRHDT, CDR2 FYEKMQ (reference sequence). Between the trimmed V and J ends, which lost 5 bases and 5 bases, there was a span of 21 bases. This CDR3 reads CASSLFTGTGRTEAFF. CDR3 DNA sequence: TGTGCCAGCAGCCTGTTTACCGGGACCGGGCGGACTGAAGCTTTCTTT.

This chain joins TRBV28 and TRBJ2-5; TRBD2 aligns across 8 bases. The V segment lost 1 base and the J segment 11 bases; nucleotides outside the gene matches: 6. The CDR3 length is 13 residues. The germline V gene has CDR1 MDHEN and CDR2 SYDVKM. The CDR3 is CASSLSGGDDQYF. The CDR3 DNA reads TGTGCCAGCAGTTTATCGGGAGGGGACGATCAGTACTTC.

This chain connects TRBV2 to TRBJ1-1; D uncertain. The CDR3 runs to 10 residues. With 6 bases removed from V and 8 bases from J, the gap between germline ends came to 7 bases. CDR1 and CDR2 from the germline V gene are SNHLY and FYNNEI. CDR3 nucleotide sequence: TGTGCCAGCAGGGGCCTCGAAGCTTTCTTT. It encodes CASRGLEAFF.

The rearrangement joins TRBV6-1 to TRBJ1-4, with 7 bases aligning to TRBD1. V lost 5 bases to trimming and J lost 12 bases; unmatched junction nucleotides: 18. The CDR3 covers 16 residues. Germline CDR1 and CDR2: MNHNS and SASEGT. The DNA of the CDR3 is TGTGCCAGCAGTAAGGTCCGGGGGGTTAAAACAGGGGAACTGTTTTTT. Protein: CASSKVRGVKTGELFF.

This rearrangement joins TRBV16 to TRBJ1-1; D call uncertain. Trimming removed 2 bases from V and 2 bases from J, with 12 bases in between. The CDR3 totals 15 residues. Germline CDR1 KGHSY, CDR2 FQNENV. CDR3 sequence reads: CASSQQAHSNTEAFF. CDR3 nucleotides: TGTGCCAGCAGCCAACAGGCTCACTCCAACACTGAAGCTTTCTTT.

The chain is built from TRBV20-1 and TRBJ1-2; D may be TRBD1 (5 bases). Germline values: CDR1 DFQATT, CDR2 SNEGSKA (reference sequence). V shed 6 bases and J shed 2 bases, with 16 bases lying between them. The CDR3 is 14 residues long. The CDR3: CSANGGSENYGYTF. CDR3 DNA: TGCAGTGCAAATGGGGGTTCGGAGAACTATGGCTACACCTTC.

This clonotype was counted only a few times. The chain carries TRBV28 and TRBJ2-5; 8 bases are shared with TRBD1. Germline V CDR1 and CDR2: MDHEN, SYDVKM. The CDR3 runs 16 residues. Trimming removed 3 bases from V and 4 bases from J; junction bases left unmatched: 10. CDR3 sequence (DNA): TGTGCCAGCAGTTTTAACGGGCAGGGGGCGCGAGAGACCCAGTACTTC. Its protein product is CASSFNGQGARETQYF. Variable domain in full (rest from reference TRBV28 and TRBJ2-5): DVKVTQSSRYLVKRTGEKVFLECVQDMDHENMFWYRQDPGLGLRLIYFSYDVKMKEKGDIPEGYSVSREKKERFSLILESASTNQTSMYLCASSFNGQGARETQYFGPGTRLLVL.

The V and J genes are TRBV6-5 and TRBJ2-5; 7 nucleotides line up with TRBD2. The CDR3 is 16 residues long. The junction had 7 bases not matched to a gene; V was cut back by 2 bases and J by 1 base. Germline-derived CDR1 and CDR2 are MNHEY and SVGAGI. The CDR3 is CASSYGASGTQETQYF. In nucleotides, the CDR3 is TGTGCCAGCAGTTACGGGGCTAGCGGAACCCAAGAGACCCAGTACTTC.

There are a few counts of this clonotype. The chain recombines TRBV20-1 with TRBJ2-2; possibly TRBD1 for D (5 bases). This CDR3 has 15 residues. Germline CDR1 is DFQATT and CDR2 is SNEGSKA (reference sequence). The germline V and J ends were trimmed by 5 bases and 0 bases, with 13 bases remaining between them. DNA of the CDR3: TGCAGTGCTCCCCCAAGGGGCGCGAACACCGGGGAGCTGTTTTTT. The encoded protein is CSAPPRGANTGELFF.

The chain recombines TRBV4-1 with TRBJ1-5; weak D call: TRBD1 (5 bases). Germline CDR1 reads MGHRA; CDR2 reads YSYEKL. V dropped 4 bases and J dropped 3 bases, with 13 bases sitting between them. The CDR3 is made up of 15 amino acids. DNA of the CDR3: TGCGCCAGCAGCCCAGAAGGGGTCGTCAATCAGCCCCAGCATTTT. As protein: CASSPEGVVNQPQHF.

The V gene is TRBV12-3 or TRBV12-4, the J gene TRBJ1-2; D perhaps matches TRBD1 (6 bases). This CDR3 comprises 15 residues. V lost 3 bases and J 7 bases, leaving 18 bases between the germline ends. The chain's CDR3 is CASSLWDTADSGYTF. CDR3 DNA: TGTGCCAGCAGTTTGTGGGACACCGCAGATAGTGGCTACACCTTC.

V is TRBV20-1 and J is TRBJ2-1; D uncertain. Germline V gene data show CDR1 as DFQATT and CDR2 as SNEGSKA (reference sequence). This CDR3 spans 11 amino acids. The V gene lost 0 bases and the J gene lost 10 bases, with 7 bases spanning the gap. CDR3 sequence (DNA): TGCAGTGCTAGAGAGGCGCCAGAGCAGTTCTTC. This codes for CSAREAPEQFF.

The CDR3 spells CASSSSGQGSRTYEQYF. CDR3 sequence (DNA): TGTGCCAGCAGCTCGTCAGGACAGGGGAGTAGGACCTACGAGCAGTACTTC. This chain uses TRBV5-6 with TRBJ2-7, with 9 bases lining up with TRBD1. V shed 3 bases and J 2 bases; nucleotides not matched to a gene: 12. CDR1 and CDR2 (germline): SGHDT, YYEEEE. CDR3 length: 17 residues.

The chain has TRBV20-1 and TRBJ2-1, with D perhaps TRBD1 or TRBD2 (6 bases each). Deletions cut 5 bases from V and 5 bases from J, with 16 bases between. Germline V gives CDR1 DFQATT, CDR2 SNEGSKA (reference sequence). The CDR3 totals 14 residues. The CDR3 DNA sequence: TGCAGTGCTGGAAAACAGGGAGGCCACAATGAGCAGTTCTTC. Protein sequence: CSAGKQGGHNEQFF.

As regards this clonotype: The junction differs from germline at one of its ends, possibly a read error. The chain combines TRBV13 with TRBJ2-3, with 9 bases fitting TRBD2. Germline V gene sequence: CDR1 PRHDT, CDR2 FYEKMQ (reference sequence). The CDR3 has 20 residues. CDR3 in DNA: TGTGCCAGCAGCTTAGGTTGGCTAGCGGGGACCTCCGGTAGCACAGATGCGCAGTATTTT. Translation: CASSLGWLAGTSGSTDAQYF.

A note on this clonotype: A much more abundant neighbour one base away suggests this may be a read error. The chain is built from TRBV4-2 and TRBJ2-7, with TRBD2 matching over 12 bases. There are 16 residues in the CDR3. The ends lost 5 bases at V and 1 base at J; junction bases unmatched: 6. Germline assignment: CDR1 LGHNA and CDR2 YNFKEQ. Here the CDR3 reads CASSSVTSGGSYEQYF. The CDR3, as DNA: TGTGCCAGCAGCTCCGTGACTAGCGGGGGTTCCTACGAGCAGTACTTC.

This clonotype has a handful of counts. The chain couples TRBV12-3 or TRBV12-4 to TRBJ2-1; 8 nucleotides agree with TRBD2. The length of the CDR3 is 17 residues. V gave up 4 bases and J gave up 1 base; unmatched junction bases: 9. The CDR3 nucleotides read TGTGCCAGCAGTTGGACTAGCCTGAGAGCATCCTACAATGAGCAGTTCTTC. Translation gives CASSWTSLRASYNEQFF.

This clonotype was seen more than once but under ten times. This rearrangement joins TRBV20-1 to TRBJ2-7; 9 nucleotides match TRBD2. The CDR3 consists of 12 residues. Germline CDR1 reads DFQATT; CDR2 reads SNEGSKA (reference sequence). V shed 4 bases, J shed 7 bases, and the junction held 5 bases outside the gene matches. DNA of the CDR3: TGCAGTGCTATGGGACTAGCCGGTGAGCAGTACTTC. This codes for CSAMGLAGEQYF.

The chain uses TRBV20-1 and TRBJ2-1, with D possibly being TRBD2 (6 bases). The V gene's germline CDR1 is DFQATT and CDR2 SNEGSKA (reference sequence). The CDR3 runs to 11 residues. The V gene lost 8 bases and the J gene lost 6 bases, with 11 bases spanning the gap. The CDR3 sequence: CSPEGGNEQFF. CDR3 DNA sequence: TGCAGTCCCGAGGGAGGCAATGAGCAGTTCTTC.

The chain combines TRBV20-1 with TRBJ1-6; 7 bases map to TRBD1. The germline CDR1 and CDR2 sequences are DFQATT and SNEGSKA (reference sequence). J was trimmed by 9 bases and V by 5 bases; bases with no gene match: 10. This CDR3 has 14 residues. CDR3 amino acids: CSALQGDQVSPLHF. The DNA of the CDR3 is TGCAGTGCTCTGCAGGGGGATCAAGTTTCACCCCTCCACTTT.

This clonotype was picked up a small number of times. The chain recombines TRBV15 with TRBJ2-1; TRBD2 agrees at 8 bases. The CDR3 sequence is 14 residues long. Trimming cost V 6 bases and J 0 bases; bases outside gene matches: 1. The germline gives CDR1 LNHNV, CDR2 YYDKDF (reference sequence). The CDR3 here is CATRREASYNEQFF. CDR3 in DNA: TGTGCCACCAGGCGGGAGGCCTCCTACAATGAGCAGTTCTTC. The full variable domain, in which reference TRBV15 and TRBJ2-1 provide the parts outside the CDR3, is DAMVIQNPRYQVTQFGKPVTLSCSQTLNHNVMYWYQQKSSQAPKLLFHYYDKDFNNEADTPDNFQSRRPNTSFCFLDIRSPGLGDTAMYLCATRREASYNEQFFGPGTRLTVL.

This chain joins TRBV20-1 and TRBJ2-1; D is possibly TRBD2 (5 bases). The CDR3 is 10 amino acids. V lost 5 bases to trimming and J lost 13 bases, with 12 bases between them. CDR1 is DFQATT, CDR2 SNEGSKA, per germline (reference sequence). In nucleotides, the CDR3 is TGCAGTGCTGATGAGGGTGATCAGTTCTTC. Translating it yields CSADEGDQFF.